The clone carrying this TCR beta chain was observed at least ten times. No antigen is known for it. The data were obtained in a study of T cells in Graves' hyperthyroidism and ophthalmopathy. Whole-study context: Peripheral blood was secured at the point of initial diagnosis, before any treatment.

Regions amplified from RNA transcripts were the TCR beta CDR3 regions. With the HTBI primer set, the TCR CDR3 went through a first round of RT-PCR. TCRdb itself ran the multiplex PCR reads through MiXCR, one entry per CDR3 protein. There are some 370,000 distinct CDR3 sequences in the sample; roughly 17% occur only once, and more than 30% lies in the top ten. Trimming pared 5 bases from V and 2 bases from J, leaving 16 bases between. The CDR3 has 15 residues. CDR1 and CDR2 (germline): MNHNS, SASEGT. Fresh peripheral blood, around 9.2 ml of it, supplied the PBMCs. Findings of the study overall: A 13 V-J signature model discriminated ophthalmopathy versus stable hyperthyroidism. Blood also showed most of the thyroid clonotypes that were expanded above 0.001.

The sample consisted of blood. This TCR was recovered from a woman aged 25 to 39 with Graves' hyperthyroidism that later progressed to Graves' ophthalmopathy. This chain links TRBV6-1 with TRBJ2-7, with D possibly matching TRBD1 (5 bases). CDR3: CASSFYRPGPYEQYF. In nucleotides, the CDR3 is TGTGCCAGCAGTTTTTACAGGCCAGGGCCCTACGAGCAGTACTTC.